This entry features one T cell receptor beta chain sequence. Its target is unknown. Deep level was the assay's run setting. The input for sorted-subset replicate PCRs was around 210 ng DNA, about 30,000 T cell genomes. In the authors' workflow: There were no quality scores in the junction-only immunoSEQ sequences, so filtering differed. Repertoires were generated with immunoSEQ multiplex PCR, while TCRdb's copy carries only in-frame clones and drops some. V and J calls plus clone size are reproduced from that table; the DNA served to infer D and trimming. The profile shows some 2 million clones, roughly 96% of them singletons. The sample originates from a study of shared clonotypes between healthy human individuals. Whole-study findings and limits: Researchers found naive subsets generally carried larger estimated richness than memory subsets.

The TCR comes from a man aged 18 to 35 in good health. Sequenced sample: naive CD4+ T cells sorted from blood. Subset denoted: CD45RA+ positively selected.

The CDR3 nucleotides are TGTGCCAGTAGTATGAAGTTAGGACAGACAAACACTGAAGCTTTCTTT. Residues: CASSMKLGQTNTEAFF. The rearrangement uses TRBV19 and TRBJ1-1; tentative D call: TRBD1 (6 bases). V lost 3 bases, J lost 2 bases, and 16 bases lay in between. Looked up from germline, CDR1 is LNHDA and CDR2 is SQIVND (reference sequence). The length of the CDR3 is 16 residues.